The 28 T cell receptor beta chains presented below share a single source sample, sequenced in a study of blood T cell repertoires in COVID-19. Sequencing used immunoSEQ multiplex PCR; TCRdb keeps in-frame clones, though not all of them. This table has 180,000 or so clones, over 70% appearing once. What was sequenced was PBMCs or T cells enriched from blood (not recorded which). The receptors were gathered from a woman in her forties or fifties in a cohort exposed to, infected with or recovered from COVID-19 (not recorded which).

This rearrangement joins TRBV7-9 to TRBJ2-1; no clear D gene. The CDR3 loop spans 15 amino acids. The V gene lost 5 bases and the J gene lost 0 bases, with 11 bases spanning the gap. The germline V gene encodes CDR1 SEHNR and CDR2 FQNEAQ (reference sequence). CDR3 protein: CASSPAWSSYNEQFF. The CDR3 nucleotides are TGTGCCAGCAGCCCAGCCTGGAGCTCCTACAATGAGCAGTTCTTC.

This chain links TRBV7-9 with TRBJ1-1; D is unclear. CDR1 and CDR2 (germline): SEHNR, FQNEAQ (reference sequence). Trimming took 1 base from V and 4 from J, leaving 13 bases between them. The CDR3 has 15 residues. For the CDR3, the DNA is TGTGCCAGCAGCTTAGAGGTGGGAGGGTTCACTGAAGCTTTCTTT. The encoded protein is CASSLEVGGFTEAFF.

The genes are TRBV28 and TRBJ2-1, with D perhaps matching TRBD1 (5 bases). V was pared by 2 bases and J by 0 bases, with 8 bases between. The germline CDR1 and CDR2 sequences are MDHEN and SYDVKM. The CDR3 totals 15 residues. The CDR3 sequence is CASSLKGISYNEQFF. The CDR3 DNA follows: TGTGCCAGCAGTTTAAAGGGGATCTCCTACAATGAGCAGTTCTTC. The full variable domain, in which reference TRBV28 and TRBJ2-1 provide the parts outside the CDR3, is DVKVTQSSRYLVKRTGEKVFLECVQDMDHENMFWYRQDPGLGLRLIYFSYDVKMKEKGDIPEGYSVSREKKERFSLILESASTNQTSMYLCASSLKGISYNEQFFGPGTRLTVL.

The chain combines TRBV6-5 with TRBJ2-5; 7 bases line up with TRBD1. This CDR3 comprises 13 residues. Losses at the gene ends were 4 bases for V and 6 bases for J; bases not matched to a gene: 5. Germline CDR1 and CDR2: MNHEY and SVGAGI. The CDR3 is CASSSDRVKTQYF. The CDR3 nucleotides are TGTGCCAGCAGTTCAGACAGGGTTAAGACCCAGTACTTC.

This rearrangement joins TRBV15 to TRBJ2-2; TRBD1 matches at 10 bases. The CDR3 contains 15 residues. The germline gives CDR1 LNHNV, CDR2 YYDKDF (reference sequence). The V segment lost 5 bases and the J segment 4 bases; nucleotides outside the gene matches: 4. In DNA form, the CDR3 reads TGTGCCACCAGCGTCGGACAGGGGGTCACCGGGGAGCTGTTTTTT. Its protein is CATSVGQGVTGELFF.

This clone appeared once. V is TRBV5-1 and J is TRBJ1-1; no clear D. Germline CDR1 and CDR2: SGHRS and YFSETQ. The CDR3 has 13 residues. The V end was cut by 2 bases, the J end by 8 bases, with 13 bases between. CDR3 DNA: TGCGCCAGCAGCTTCATCCCACGGGAGGAAGCTTTCTTT. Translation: CASSFIPREEAFF.

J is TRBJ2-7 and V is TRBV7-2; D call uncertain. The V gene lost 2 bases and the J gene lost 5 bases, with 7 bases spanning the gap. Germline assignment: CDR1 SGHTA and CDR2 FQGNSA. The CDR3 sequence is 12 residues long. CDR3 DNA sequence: TGTGCCAGCAGCTTATTTGCGGACGAGCAGTACTTC. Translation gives CASSLFADEQYF.

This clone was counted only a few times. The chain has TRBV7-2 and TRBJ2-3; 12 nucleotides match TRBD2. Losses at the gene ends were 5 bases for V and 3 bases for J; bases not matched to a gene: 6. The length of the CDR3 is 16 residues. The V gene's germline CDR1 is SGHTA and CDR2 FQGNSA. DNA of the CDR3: TGTGCCAGCAGCATACCTAGCGGGGGGGCAACAGATACGCAGTATTTT. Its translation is CASSIPSGGATDTQYF.

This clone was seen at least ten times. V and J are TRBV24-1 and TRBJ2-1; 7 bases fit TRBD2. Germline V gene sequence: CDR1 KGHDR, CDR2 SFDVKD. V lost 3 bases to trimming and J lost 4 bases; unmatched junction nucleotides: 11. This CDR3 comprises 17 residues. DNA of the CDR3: TGTGCCACCAGTGATCCAGACCTCCGCGGGGGTTACAATGAGCAGTTCTTC. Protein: CATSDPDLRGGYNEQFF.

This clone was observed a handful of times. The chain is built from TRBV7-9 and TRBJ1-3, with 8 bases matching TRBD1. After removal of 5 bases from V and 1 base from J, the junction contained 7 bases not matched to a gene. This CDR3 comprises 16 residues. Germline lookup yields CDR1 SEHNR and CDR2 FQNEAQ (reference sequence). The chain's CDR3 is CASSATGDQSGNTIYF. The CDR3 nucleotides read TGTGCCAGCAGCGCGACAGGGGATCAGTCTGGAAACACCATATATTTT.

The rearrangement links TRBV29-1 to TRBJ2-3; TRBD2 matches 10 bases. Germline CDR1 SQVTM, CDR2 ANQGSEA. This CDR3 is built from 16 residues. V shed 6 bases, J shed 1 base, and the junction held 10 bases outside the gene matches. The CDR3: CSVAISGGSRTDTQYF. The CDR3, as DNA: TGCAGCGTAGCTATTAGCGGGGGGTCCCGCACAGATACGCAGTATTTT.

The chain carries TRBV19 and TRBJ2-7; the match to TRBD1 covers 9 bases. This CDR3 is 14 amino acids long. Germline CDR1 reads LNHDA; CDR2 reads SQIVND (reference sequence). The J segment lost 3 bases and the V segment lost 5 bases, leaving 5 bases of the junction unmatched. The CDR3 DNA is TGTGCCAGTAGTGCCGGGACAGGGCACTACGAGCAGTACTTC. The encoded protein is CASSAGTGHYEQYF.

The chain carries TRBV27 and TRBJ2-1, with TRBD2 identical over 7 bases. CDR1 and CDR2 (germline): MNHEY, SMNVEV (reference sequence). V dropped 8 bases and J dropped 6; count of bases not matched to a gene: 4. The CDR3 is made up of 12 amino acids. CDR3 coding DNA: TGTGCCAGCCTATCTAGCGGCAATGAGCAGTTCTTC. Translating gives CASLSSGNEQFF.

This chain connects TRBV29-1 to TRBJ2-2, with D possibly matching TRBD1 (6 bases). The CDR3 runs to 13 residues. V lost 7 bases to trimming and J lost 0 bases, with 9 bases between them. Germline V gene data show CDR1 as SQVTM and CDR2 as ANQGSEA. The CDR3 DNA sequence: TGCAGCGGGGACATCGCGAACACCGGGGAGCTGTTTTTT. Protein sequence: CSGDIANTGELFF.

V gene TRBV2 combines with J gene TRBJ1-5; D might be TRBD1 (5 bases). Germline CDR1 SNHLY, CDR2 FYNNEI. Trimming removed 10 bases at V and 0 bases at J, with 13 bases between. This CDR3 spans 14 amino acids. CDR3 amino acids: CAITLQGSNQPQHF. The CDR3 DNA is TGTGCCATCACACTGCAGGGTAGCAATCAGCCCCAGCATTTT.

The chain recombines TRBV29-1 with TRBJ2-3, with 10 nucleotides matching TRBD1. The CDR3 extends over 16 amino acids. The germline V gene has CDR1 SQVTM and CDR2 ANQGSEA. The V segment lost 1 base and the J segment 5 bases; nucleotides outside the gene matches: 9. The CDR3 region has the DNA TGCAGCGTTGAAGCCGGGACAGGGGACCAGGAAGATACGCAGTATTTT. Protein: CSVEAGTGDQEDTQYF.

The CDR3 DNA reads as TGTGCCAGCAGCCACACAACCGGGACAGGGTATGGCTACACCTTC. Protein: CASSHTTGTGYGYTF. The rearrangement links TRBV5-6 to TRBJ1-2; TRBD1 aligns across 9 bases. V lost 4 bases to trimming and J lost 5 bases; unmatched junction nucleotides: 9. Germline assignment: CDR1 SGHDT and CDR2 YYEEEE. The length of the CDR3 is 15 residues.

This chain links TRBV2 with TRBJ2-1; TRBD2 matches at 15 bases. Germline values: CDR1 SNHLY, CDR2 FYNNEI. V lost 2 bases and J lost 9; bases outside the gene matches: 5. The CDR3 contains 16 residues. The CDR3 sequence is CASSERGGLAGGEQFF. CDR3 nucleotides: TGTGCCAGCAGTGAAAGAGGGGGACTAGCGGGAGGTGAGCAGTTCTTC.

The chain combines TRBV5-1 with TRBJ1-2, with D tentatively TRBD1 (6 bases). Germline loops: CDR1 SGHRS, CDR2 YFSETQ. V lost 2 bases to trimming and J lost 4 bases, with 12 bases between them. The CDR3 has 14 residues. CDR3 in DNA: TGCGCCAGCAGCTTTTCAGGGGTAGGCTATGGCTACACCTTC. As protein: CASSFSGVGYGYTF.

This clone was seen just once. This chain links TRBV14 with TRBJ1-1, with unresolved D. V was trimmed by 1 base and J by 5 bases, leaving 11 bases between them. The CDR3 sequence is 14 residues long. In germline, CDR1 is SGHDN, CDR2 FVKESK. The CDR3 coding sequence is TGTGCCAGCAGCCAAGGCCGCCGGTGGACTGAAGCTTTCTTT. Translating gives CASSQGRRWTEAFF. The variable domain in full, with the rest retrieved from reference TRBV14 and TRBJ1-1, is EAGVTQFPSHSVIEKGQTVTLRCDPISGHDNLYWYRRVMGKEIKFLLHFVKESKQDESGMPNNRFLAERTGGTYSTLKVQPAELEDSGVYFCASSQGRRWTEAFFGQGTRLTVV.

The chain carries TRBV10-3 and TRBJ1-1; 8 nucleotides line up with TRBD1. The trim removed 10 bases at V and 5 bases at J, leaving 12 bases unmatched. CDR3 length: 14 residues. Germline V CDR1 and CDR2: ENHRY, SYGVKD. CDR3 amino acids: CATRAQGARTEAFF. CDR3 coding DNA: TGTGCCACGAGGGCCCAGGGGGCTCGGACTGAAGCTTTCTTT.

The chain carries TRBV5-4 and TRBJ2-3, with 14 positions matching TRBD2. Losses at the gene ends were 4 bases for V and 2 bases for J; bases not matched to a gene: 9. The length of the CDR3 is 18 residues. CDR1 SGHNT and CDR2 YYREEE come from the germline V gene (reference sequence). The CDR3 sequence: CASSTGTSGSRNTDTQYF. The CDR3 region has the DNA TGTGCCAGCAGCACCGGGACTAGCGGGAGTAGGAACACAGATACGCAGTATTTT.

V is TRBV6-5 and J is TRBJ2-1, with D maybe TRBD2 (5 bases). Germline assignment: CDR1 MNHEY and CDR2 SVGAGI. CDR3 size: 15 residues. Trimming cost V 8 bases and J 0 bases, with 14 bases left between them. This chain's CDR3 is CASRRAQVSYNEQFF. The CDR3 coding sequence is TGTGCCAGCCGGCGGGCGCAGGTCTCCTACAATGAGCAGTTCTTC.

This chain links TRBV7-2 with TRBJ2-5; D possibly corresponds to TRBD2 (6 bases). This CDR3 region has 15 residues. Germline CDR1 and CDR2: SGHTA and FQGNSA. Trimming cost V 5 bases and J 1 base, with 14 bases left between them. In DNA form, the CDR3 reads TGTGCCAGCAGCACCGCCGGAGGGGCCCAAGAGACCCAGTACTTC. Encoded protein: CASSTAGGAQETQYF. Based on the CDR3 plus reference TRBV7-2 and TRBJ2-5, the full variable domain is GAGVSQSPSNKVTEKGKDVELRCDPISGHTALYWYRQSLGQGLEFLIYFQGNSAPDKSGLPSDRFSAERTGGSVSTLTIQRTQQEDSAVYLCASSTAGGAQETQYFGPGTRLLVL.

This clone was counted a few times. CDR3 in DNA: TGTGCCAGCAGTTACGCCGGCCAAAGCGCCTTCTATGGCTACACCTTC. Translation: CASSYAGQSAFYGYTF. The chain uses TRBV6-2 or TRBV6-3 and TRBJ1-2; D is undetermined. The V end was cut by 2 bases, the J end by 4 bases, with 17 bases between. The CDR3 has 16 amino acids. CDR1 and CDR2 from the germline V gene are MNHEY and SVGEGT.

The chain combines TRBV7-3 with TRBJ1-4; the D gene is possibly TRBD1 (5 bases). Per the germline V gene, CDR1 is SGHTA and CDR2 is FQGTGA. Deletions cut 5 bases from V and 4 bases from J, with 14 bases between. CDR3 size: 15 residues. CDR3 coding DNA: TGTGCCAGCAGCCCCCGTGGGGGGGGTAATGAAAAACTGTTTTTT. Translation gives CASSPRGGGNEKLFF.

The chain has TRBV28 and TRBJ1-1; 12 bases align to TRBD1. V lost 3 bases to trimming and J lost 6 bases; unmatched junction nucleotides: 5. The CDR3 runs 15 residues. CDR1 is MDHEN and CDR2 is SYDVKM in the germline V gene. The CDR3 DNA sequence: TGTGCCAGCAGTTTTAGTGGGACAGGGGGCGCTGAAGCTTTCTTT. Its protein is CASSFSGTGGAEAFF.

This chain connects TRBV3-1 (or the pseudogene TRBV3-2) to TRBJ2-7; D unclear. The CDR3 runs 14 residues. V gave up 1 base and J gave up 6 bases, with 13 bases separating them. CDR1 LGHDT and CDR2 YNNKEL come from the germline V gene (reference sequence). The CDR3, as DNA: TGTGCCAGCAGCCAAGGAAGCATCAAATCCGAGCAGTACTTC. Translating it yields CASSQGSIKSEQYF.